The 15 T cell receptor beta chains below were found in one sample sequenced in a study of cytomegalovirus exposure and HLA in healthy donors listed by TCRdb under 2017. The library relied on the immunoSEQ multiplex PCR assay. For the multiplex PCR, a mixture combining 60 forward primers for TCR Vbeta segments and 13 reverse primers for TCR Jbeta segments was used. Sourced from immuneACCESS, this table was stored by TCRdb with only in-frame sequences that have V and J called. A share of the clones is absent; for the studies checked, an unresolved V gene accounts for under half, and the remainder has no known explanation. The sample table shows almost 200,000 clones, and 75% to 85% are seen once. The ten top clones hold approximately 0.39% of the sample. The sequencing input was PBMCs. The source of these receptors is a male donor in good health and CMV-seropositive.

This rearrangement joins TRBV6-4 to TRBJ2-2, with D possibly TRBD1 on 5 matching bases. The ends were cut back, 7 bases at V and 4 bases at J, with 10 bases in the middle. In germline, CDR1 is MRHNA, CDR2 SNTAGT. The CDR3 is 13 amino acids. The CDR3 region is CASNPTGTGELFF. The CDR3 DNA is TGTGCCAGCAACCCCACAGGCACCGGGGAGCTGTTTTTT.

Only one count was recorded for this clone. This specimen includes other DNA sequences encoding the same CDR3. This sequence joins TRBV5-1 and TRBJ2-5, with D maybe TRBD2 (5 bases). Germline CDR1 and CDR2: SGHRS and YFSETQ. The CDR3 spans 14 residues. V lost 0 bases to trimming and J lost 2 bases, with 8 bases between them. CDR3 nucleotide sequence: TGCGCCAGCAGCTTGGCGGGCGGGCAAGAGACCCAGTACTTC. It is translated as CASSLAGGQETQYF.

This clone was counted once. One junction end does not reproduce the germline sequence, and a read error may be involved. CDR3 sequence: CASSVGQGLGETRYF. The CDR3 nucleotides read TGTGCCAGCAGCGTGGGACAGGGCCTAGGGGAGACCCGGTACTTC. The chain couples TRBV9 to TRBJ2-5; 9 bases match TRBD1. The CDR3 loop spans 15 amino acids. Germline CDR1 reads SGDLS; CDR2 reads YYNGEE. The variable domain in full, completed from reference TRBV9 and TRBJ2-5, reads DSGVTQTPKHLITATGQRVTLRCSPRSGDLSVYWYQQSLDQGLQFLIQYYNGEERAKGNILERFSAQQFPDLHSELNLSSLELGDSALYFCASSVGQGLGETRYFGPGTRLLVL.

This rearrangement joins TRBV5-4 to TRBJ2-7, with 7 positions matching TRBD1. The V and J ends lost 3 bases and 5 bases, in that order; junction bases with no gene match: 20. Germline V lookup: CDR1 SGHNT, CDR2 YYREEE (reference sequence). The CDR3 has 18 amino acids. In DNA form, the CDR3 reads TGTGCCAGCAGCTCGGTCCGCGTGGGGACAGCGAGTATGCACGAGCAGTACTTC. This translates into CASSSVRVGTASMHEQYF.

This chain links TRBV11-3 with TRBJ2-7; possibly TRBD2 for D (6 bases). Trimming removed 3 bases from V and 5 bases from J, with 8 bases in between. CDR3 size: 12 residues. CDR1 and CDR2 from the germline V gene are SGHNT and YENEEA. CDR3 coding DNA: TGTGCCAGCAGCTTGCGGGGCGACGAGCAGTACTTC. This gives the protein CASSLRGDEQYF.

The chain joins TRBV5-1 to TRBJ2-3; maybe TRBD2 (5 bases). CDR3 length: 15 amino acids. V lost 0 bases and J 1 base, leaving 9 bases between the germline ends. Germline CDR1 is SGHRS and CDR2 is YFSETQ. Here the CDR3 reads CASSLGHGGTDTQYF. DNA for the CDR3: TGCGCCAGCAGCTTGGGGCACGGGGGCACAGATACGCAGTATTTT.

As for this clone: Additional DNA sequences in this sample encode the identical CDR3. The V call is TRBV4-1, the J call TRBJ2-5; D unresolved. This CDR3 spans 12 amino acids. Germline assignment: CDR1 MGHRA and CDR2 YSYEKL. Trimming took 0 bases from V and 4 from J, leaving 3 bases between them. CDR3 bases: TGCGCCAGCAGCCAAGACCGAGAGACCCAGTACTTC. This sequence encodes CASSQDRETQYF.

This chain links TRBV5-4 with TRBJ2-1; 15 nucleotides match TRBD2. V was pared by 4 bases and J by 11 bases, with 7 bases of the junction left unmatched. This CDR3 comprises 15 residues. The germline V gene has CDR1 SGHNT and CDR2 YYREEE (reference sequence). Here the CDR3 DNA reads TGTGCCAGCAGCCTCGGACTAGCGGGAGGGCCGAAGCAGTTCTTC. Protein product: CASSLGLAGGPKQFF.

V and J are TRBV27 and TRBJ2-1; TRBD2 aligns across 15 bases. Germline V gene sequence: CDR1 MNHEY, CDR2 SMNVEV (reference sequence). This CDR3 has 19 amino acids. V shed 5 bases and J 9 bases; nucleotides not matched to a gene: 17. DNA of the CDR3: TGTGCCAGCAGTGTCGGGACATGGACTAGCGGGAGGGCGGTGGGTGAGCAGTTCTTC. Amino acid sequence: CASSVGTWTSGRAVGEQFF.

The chain carries TRBV5-1 and TRBJ2-4, with 11 positions matching TRBD2. The CDR3 has 16 amino acids. V gave up 5 bases and J gave up 4 bases; unmatched junction bases: 8. Per the germline V gene, CDR1 is SGHRS and CDR2 is YFSETQ. As DNA, the CDR3 is TGCGCCAGCAGTCTGACTAGCGGGATAGGAAAAAACATTCAGTACTTC. This translates into CASSLTSGIGKNIQYF.

This clone has at least ten counts. The chain joins TRBV5-4 to TRBJ2-5, with TRBD1 as a possible D gene (5 bases). CDR3 length: 15 amino acids. Germline CDR1 and CDR2: SGHNT and YYREEE (reference sequence). V dropped 4 bases and J dropped 5 bases, with 18 bases sitting between them. CDR3 sequence (DNA): TGTGCCAGCAGCAAAGCAGACAGCTCGGAGGAGACCCAGTACTTC. Translation: CASSKADSSEETQYF.

The rearrangement uses TRBV7-2 and TRBJ1-5; 7 nucleotides line up with TRBD1. V lost 5 bases, J lost 5 bases, and 0 bases stayed unmatched. Germline V lookup: CDR1 SGHTA, CDR2 FQGNSA. CDR3 length: 12 residues. The CDR3 loop reads CASSQGDQPQHF. In nucleotides, the CDR3 is TGTGCCAGCAGCCAGGGGGATCAGCCCCAGCATTTT.

This clone turned up a few times. The chain joins TRBV6-5 to TRBJ1-4; 9 nucleotides line up with TRBD1. The CDR3 consists of 15 residues. Trimming removed 6 bases from V and 10 bases from J; junction bases left unmatched: 12. Germline V gene sequence: CDR1 MNHEY, CDR2 SVGAGI. The CDR3 DNA follows: TGTGCCAGCAGGCCAGTGGGACAGGGAAACCCAAAACTGTTTTTT. As protein: CASRPVGQGNPKLFF.

The gene calls are TRBV10-3 and TRBJ1-1; D perhaps matches TRBD1 (6 bases). Per germline, CDR1 ENHRY and CDR2 SYGVKD. Trimming left V 9 bases short and J 1 base short, with 18 bases between. The CDR3 consists of 15 residues. This chain's CDR3 is CAIGGQGQANTEAFF. The CDR3 DNA reads as TGTGCCATTGGGGGACAAGGTCAGGCGAACACTGAAGCTTTCTTT.

This clone was counted a single time. This chain uses TRBV5-1 with TRBJ2-1, with TRBD2 matching over 8 bases. The V and J ends lost 4 bases and 6 bases, in that order; junction bases with no gene match: 6. This CDR3 region has 14 residues. Germline V lookup: CDR1 SGHRS, CDR2 YFSETQ. The chain's CDR3 is CASSPGLVGNEQFF. The DNA for the CDR3 is TGCGCCAGCAGCCCGGGACTAGTAGGCAATGAGCAGTTCTTC.